These 2 T cell receptor beta chains originate from one sample sequenced in a study of cytomegalovirus exposure and HLA in healthy donors. With 60 Vbeta and 13 Jbeta primers, the PCR was carried out. Sequenced by immunoSEQ multiplex PCR; TCRdb stores in-frame clones only, minus some. The table lists under 250,000 clones, just over 75% of them singletons. The specimen sequenced was PBMCs. Receptors were obtained from a young man in good health and CMV-seronegative.

J is TRBJ1-1 and V is TRBV7-2; the D gene is possibly TRBD1 (6 bases). Deletions cut 2 bases from V and 5 bases from J, with 6 bases between. This CDR3 has 12 residues. CDR1 and CDR2 (germline): SGHTA, FQGNSA. The CDR3 protein is CASSLRGTEAFF. The CDR3 nucleotides are TGTGCCAGCAGCTTAAGGGGGACTGAAGCTTTCTTT.

The chain joins TRBV27 to TRBJ2-2, with a weak D call TRBD2 (6 bases). Per germline, CDR1 MNHEY and CDR2 SMNVEV (reference sequence). V lost 4 bases and J 1 base, leaving 7 bases between the germline ends. This CDR3 is 14 amino acids long. The CDR3 loop is CASSWGGNTGELFF. The CDR3 DNA reads TGTGCCAGCAGTTGGGGAGGGAACACCGGGGAGCTGTTTTTT.